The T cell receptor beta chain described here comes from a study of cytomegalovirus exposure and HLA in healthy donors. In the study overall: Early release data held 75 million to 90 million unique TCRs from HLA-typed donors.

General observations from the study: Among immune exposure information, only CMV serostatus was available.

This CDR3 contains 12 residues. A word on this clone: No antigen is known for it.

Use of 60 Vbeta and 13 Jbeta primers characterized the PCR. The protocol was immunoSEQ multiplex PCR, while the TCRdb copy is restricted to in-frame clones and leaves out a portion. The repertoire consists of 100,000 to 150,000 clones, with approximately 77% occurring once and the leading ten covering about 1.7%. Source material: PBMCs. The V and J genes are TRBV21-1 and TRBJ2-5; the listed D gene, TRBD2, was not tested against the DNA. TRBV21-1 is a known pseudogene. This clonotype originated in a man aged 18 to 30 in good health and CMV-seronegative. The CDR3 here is CASSKREETQYF. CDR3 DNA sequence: TGTGCCAGCAGCAAGAGGGAGGAGACCCAGTACTTC.